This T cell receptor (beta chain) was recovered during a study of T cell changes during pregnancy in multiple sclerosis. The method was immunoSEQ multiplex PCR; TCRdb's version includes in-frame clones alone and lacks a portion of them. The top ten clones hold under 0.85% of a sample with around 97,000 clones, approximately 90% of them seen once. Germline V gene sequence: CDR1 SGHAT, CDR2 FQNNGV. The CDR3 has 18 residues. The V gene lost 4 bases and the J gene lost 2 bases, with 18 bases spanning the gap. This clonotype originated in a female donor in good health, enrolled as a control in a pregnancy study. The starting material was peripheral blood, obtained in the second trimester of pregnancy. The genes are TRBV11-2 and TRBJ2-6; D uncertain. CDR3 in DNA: TGTGCCAGCAGCTCCGTTGGAAAGCAGACAACTGGGGCCAACGTCCTGACTTTC. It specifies CASSSVGKQTTGANVLTF.